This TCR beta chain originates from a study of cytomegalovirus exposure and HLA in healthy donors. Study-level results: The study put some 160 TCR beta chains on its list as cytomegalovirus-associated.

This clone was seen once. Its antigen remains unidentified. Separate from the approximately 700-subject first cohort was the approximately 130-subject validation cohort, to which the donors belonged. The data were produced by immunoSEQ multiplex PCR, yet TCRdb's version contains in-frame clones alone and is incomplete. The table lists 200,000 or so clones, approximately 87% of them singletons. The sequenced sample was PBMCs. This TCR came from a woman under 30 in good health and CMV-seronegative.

CDR3 protein: CASRGEGRNEQFF. CDR3 coding DNA: TGTGCCAGCAGGGGGGAGGGGAGGAATGAGCAGTTCTTC. The gene calls are TRBV6-5 and TRBJ2-1; 7 positions match TRBD2. This CDR3 is built from 13 residues. V shed 6 bases and J 7 bases; nucleotides not matched to a gene: 6. Germline V gene sequence: CDR1 MNHEY, CDR2 SVGAGI.